These 32 T cell receptor beta chains were all obtained from the same sample, sequenced in a study of shared clonotypes between healthy human individuals. Generated by immunoSEQ multiplex PCR, the TCRdb table keeps only in-frame clones and is missing some. The table shows roughly 700,000 clones, with about 74% occurring only once. What was sequenced was memory CD4+ T cells sorted from blood. As to subset: CD45RA-negative fraction. These receptors all come from a woman between 25 and 40 years old in good health.

The chain links TRBV28 to TRBJ2-2, with D perhaps matching TRBD2 (6 bases). The CDR3 runs 14 residues. Between the trimmed V and J ends, which lost 7 bases and 5 bases, there was a span of 14 bases. Per germline, CDR1 MDHEN and CDR2 SYDVKM. CDR3 coding DNA: TGTGCCAGCACCGGGCAGGGAGGAACCGGGGAGCTGTTTTTT. It translates to CASTGQGGTGELFF.

This clone was seen more than once but under ten times. The V gene is TRBV10-3, the J gene TRBJ2-5, with 11 bases matching TRBD2. The CDR3 has 17 residues. With V trimmed by 0 bases and J by 5 bases, 8 bases remained unmatched. Germline CDR1 and CDR2: ENHRY and SYGVKD. The CDR3 nucleotides read TGTGCCATCAGTGAGTCCCTAGCGGGAGGAGGCGAGGAGACCCAGTACTTC. This encodes CAISESLAGGGEETQYF.

This rearrangement joins TRBV19 to TRBJ1-4; D gene uncertain. Trimming took 5 bases from V and 3 from J, leaving 10 bases between them. Germline V gene sequence: CDR1 LNHDA, CDR2 SQIVND (reference sequence). The CDR3 spans 14 residues. CDR3 nucleotides: TGTGCCAGTAGTTATGACTACTCTAATGAAAAACTGTTTTTT. Amino acids: CASSYDYSNEKLFF.

Notes on this clone: A much larger clone lies one base from this, so it may be a read error. The sample carries other DNA sequences with the same CDR3. The rearrangement links TRBV19 to TRBJ2-3; 12 bases align to TRBD2. Germline trimming cut 6 bases from V and 3 bases from J; bases unmatched to any gene: 1. Germline V lookup: CDR1 LNHDA, CDR2 SQIVND (reference sequence). CDR3 length: 14 residues. The CDR3: CASRTSGSTDTQYF. The CDR3, as DNA: TGTGCCAGTAGGACTAGCGGGAGTACAGATACGCAGTATTTT.

For the CDR3, the DNA is TGTGCCAGCAGTGAAATTAGTAATCAGCCCCAGCATTTT. It codes for CASSEISNQPQHF. The J gene is TRBJ1-5, the V gene TRBV6-1, with D unclear. CDR1 is MNHNS and CDR2 is SASEGT in the germline V gene. This CDR3 has 13 residues. The V end was cut by 2 bases, the J end by 4 bases, with 6 bases between.

The genes are TRBV2 and TRBJ2-1, with 11 bases aligning to TRBD2. The CDR3 loop spans 15 amino acids. Losses at the gene ends were 6 bases for V and 6 bases for J; bases not matched to a gene: 7. Germline lookup yields CDR1 SNHLY and CDR2 FYNNEI. CDR3 region: CASRKLAGDFNEQFF. The CDR3 nucleotides read TGTGCCAGCAGAAAACTAGCGGGAGATTTCAATGAGCAGTTCTTC.

The J gene is TRBJ1-3, the V gene TRBV7-4; D remains ambiguous. CDR3 size: 14 residues. V lost 2 bases, J lost 1 base, and 6 bases lay in between. CDR1 is SGHVT and CDR2 is SQSDAQ in the germline V gene. DNA for the CDR3: TGTGCCAGCAGCTTAATCACGTCTGGAAACACCATATATTTT. It translates to CASSLITSGNTIYF.

Of note for this clone: This sequence may be a read error, since a much larger clone differs from it by one base. The chain carries TRBV4-1 and TRBJ1-5, with 9 positions matching TRBD1. The CDR3 contains 17 residues. J gave up 6 bases and V 0 bases, and 9 bases lay outside the gene matches. Per germline, CDR1 MGHRA and CDR2 YSYEKL. The CDR3 DNA follows: TGCGCCAGCAGCCAAGACGAAACAGGGGGCGAAGGTCAGCCCCAGCATTTT. Translated: CASSQDETGGEGQPQHF.

This clone occurred a few times. J is TRBJ1-3 and V is TRBV19; TRBD1 might be the D (5 bases). Trimming removed 10 bases at V and 1 base at J, with 8 bases between. In germline, CDR1 is LNHDA, CDR2 SQIVND (reference sequence). The CDR3 totals 12 residues. The CDR3 spells CATTESGNTIYF. The CDR3 DNA follows: TGTGCCACGACAGAATCTGGAAACACCATATATTTT.

This clone occurred a few times. The J gene is TRBJ1-4, the V gene TRBV28, with 9 bases matching TRBD1. The CDR3 spans 18 residues. Germline V gene lookup returns CDR1 MDHEN and CDR2 SYDVKM. The ends lost 5 bases at V and 3 bases at J; junction bases unmatched: 13. The CDR3 nucleotides read TGTGCCAGCAGTCCGCGACAGGGGGGATTCATTGCTAATGAAAAACTGTTTTTT. Encoded protein: CASSPRQGGFIANEKLFF.

V usage is TRBV5-1 and J usage is TRBJ2-1; 11 bases are shared with TRBD2. The CDR3 length is 18 residues. Germline V gives CDR1 SGHRS, CDR2 YFSETQ. V lost 6 bases and J lost 7; bases outside the gene matches: 18. The CDR3 sequence: CASTAGGSGRALINEQFF. CDR3 bases: TGCGCCAGCACTGCCGGGGGTAGCGGGAGGGCCCTGATTAATGAGCAGTTCTTC.

This clone was counted between two and nine times. This chain connects TRBV19 to TRBJ2-1; 13 bases map to TRBD2. Losses at the gene ends were 5 bases for V and 6 bases for J; bases not matched to a gene: 7. The germline V gene has CDR1 LNHDA and CDR2 SQIVND (reference sequence). This CDR3 region has 16 residues. This CDR3 is CASSFPGTSGINEQFF. CDR3 bases: TGTGCCAGTAGTTTCCCCGGGACTAGCGGGATCAATGAGCAGTTCTTC.

This clone was found many times. The V call is TRBV6-1, the J call TRBJ2-3; TRBD2 matches at 7 bases. CDR1 and CDR2 from the germline V gene are MNHNS and SASEGT. The CDR3 runs 16 residues. The J segment lost 0 bases and the V segment lost 3 bases, leaving 6 bases of the junction unmatched. The CDR3 coding sequence is TGTGCCAGCAGTGAGAGGCCGGGAGGTAGCACAGATACGCAGTATTTT. Residues: CASSERPGGSTDTQYF.

V is TRBV4-2 and J is TRBJ2-6, with D perhaps matching TRBD1 (5 bases). Trimming removed 4 bases at V and 0 bases at J, with 22 bases between. Germline V gene data show CDR1 as LGHNA and CDR2 as YNFKEQ. The CDR3 spans 20 residues. The DNA for the CDR3 is TGTGCCAGCAGCCTGCGACAGATTCAGGGTTCTCTCTCTGGGGCCAACGTCCTGACTTTC. Translating it yields CASSLRQIQGSLSGANVLTF.

This sequence joins TRBV9 and TRBJ1-4; TRBD1 matches 8 bases. This CDR3 spans 15 amino acids. Germline V gene lookup returns CDR1 SGDLS and CDR2 YYNGEE. J gave up 8 bases and V 0 bases, and 6 bases lay outside the gene matches. The CDR3 region has the DNA TGTGCCAGCAGCGTAGGAGGGACAGGCCTCGAAAAACTGTTTTTT. Amino acids: CASSVGGTGLEKLFF.

This chain uses TRBV5-1 with TRBJ2-2; TRBD1 aligns across 8 bases. The ends lost 0 bases at V and 7 bases at J; junction bases unmatched: 2. Germline values: CDR1 SGHRS, CDR2 YFSETQ. The CDR3 consists of 14 residues. This CDR3 reads CASSLGTGNGELFF. CDR3 in DNA: TGCGCCAGCAGCTTGGGGACAGGGAACGGGGAGCTGTTTTTT.

A remark on this clone: This may be a read error, as it is one base from a much larger clone. This chain links TRBV7-3 with TRBJ2-1; a weak D match, TRBD2 (6 bases). The CDR3 runs to 15 residues. The germline gives CDR1 SGHTA, CDR2 FQGTGA. V was cut by 2 bases and J by 0 bases, with 8 bases left in between. CDR3 nucleotide sequence: TGTGCCAGCAGCTTAGCCGGGAGCTCCTACAATGAGCAGTTCTTC. It specifies CASSLAGSSYNEQFF. The complete variable domain, with remaining parts taken from reference TRBV7-3 and TRBJ2-1, reads GAGVSQTPSNKVTEKGKYVELRCDPISGHTALYWYRQSLGQGPEFLIYFQGTGAADDSGLPNDRFFAVRPEGSVSTLKIQRTERGDSAVYLCASSLAGSSYNEQFFGPGTRLTVL.

This sequence joins TRBV28 and TRBJ2-7; 10 positions agree with TRBD2. With V trimmed by 6 bases and J by 4 bases, 9 bases remained unmatched. The CDR3 extends over 15 amino acids. From germline, CDR1 is MDHEN and CDR2 SYDVKM. The CDR3 protein is CASRPTSGEIYEQYF. CDR3 DNA sequence: TGTGCCAGCAGACCCACTAGCGGGGAAATATACGAGCAGTACTTC.

This chain uses TRBV7-9 with TRBJ1-2; 10 bases map to TRBD1. V gave up 6 bases and J gave up 3 bases; unmatched junction bases: 7. Per germline, CDR1 SEHNR and CDR2 FQNEAQ (reference sequence). The CDR3 contains 15 residues. CDR3 nucleotides: TGTGCCAGCAGTGTTAGACAGGGGGCTGACTATGGCTACACCTTC. It translates to CASSVRQGADYGYTF.

This clone was detected once. The chain couples TRBV4-1 to TRBJ2-7; D uncertain. Trimming took off 0 bases at V and 6 bases at J, with 9 bases between the two ends. The CDR3 consists of 13 residues. Germline loops: CDR1 MGHRA, CDR2 YSYEKL. The CDR3 nucleotides read TGCGCCAGCAGCCAAGAGCTGGCTCGCGAGCAGTACTTC. Translating it yields CASSQELAREQYF.

For the CDR3, the DNA is TGTGCCAGCAGTGACCCCGGACTAGCGGGAGTAGAGACCCAGTACTTC. It codes for CASSDPGLAGVETQYF. The chain carries TRBV25-1 and TRBJ2-5; 13 nucleotides match TRBD2. The junction had 5 bases not matched to a gene; V was cut back by 3 bases and J by 4 bases. The CDR3 is 16 amino acids. Looked up from germline, CDR1 is MGHDK and CDR2 is SYGVNS.

The chain has TRBV15 and TRBJ2-7, with 9 bases lining up with TRBD2. The germline V gene encodes CDR1 LNHNV and CDR2 YYDKDF (reference sequence). V was pared by 0 bases and J by 7 bases, with 10 bases of the junction left unmatched. The CDR3 sequence is 16 residues long. CDR3 region: CATSRDQASGIGEQYF. DNA for the CDR3: TGTGCCACCAGCAGAGATCAGGCTAGCGGGATCGGTGAGCAGTACTTC.

The chain joins TRBV5-1 to TRBJ2-2, with TRBD1 matching 7 bases. The CDR3 runs 15 residues. J lost 3 bases, V lost 7 bases, and 9 bases had no gene match. The V gene's germline CDR1 is SGHRS and CDR2 YFSETQ. For the CDR3, the DNA is TGCGCCAGCTCCGCAGGGGACAGAGACACCGGGGAGCTGTTTTTT. Amino acid sequence: CASSAGDRDTGELFF.

The chain has TRBV28 and TRBJ2-7; TRBD2 agrees at 8 bases. This CDR3 has 14 amino acids. Germline V gene data show CDR1 as MDHEN and CDR2 as SYDVKM. V trimming: 2 bases; J trimming: 5 bases; junction bases outside the gene matches: 5. The CDR3 is CASSLGGRRNEQYF. The CDR3 DNA sequence: TGTGCCAGCAGTTTAGGCGGGAGGAGGAACGAGCAGTACTTC.

The chain carries TRBV7-2 and TRBJ2-1, with D uncertain. The CDR3 totals 13 residues. Germline assignment: CDR1 SGHTA and CDR2 FQGNSA. V was cut by 3 bases and J by 5 bases, with 8 bases left in between. CDR3 DNA: TGTGCCAGCAGCTTCGACTTGCACAATGAGCAGTTCTTC. Protein: CASSFDLHNEQFF.

This chain uses TRBV14 with TRBJ1-1, with no clear D. This CDR3 is 16 amino acids long. Germline V gene sequence: CDR1 SGHDN, CDR2 FVKESK. V lost 0 bases, J lost 5 bases, and 16 bases lay in between. The CDR3 loop is CASSQDKGLRGTEAFF. CDR3 DNA: TGTGCCAGCAGCCAAGACAAAGGACTGCGGGGAACTGAAGCTTTCTTT.

Details on this clone: A much larger clone sits a single nucleotide away, making a read error possible. The CDR3 DNA is TGTGCCATCAGTGAGTCGGTTAAGGATCAGTATTTT. Amino acids: CAISESVKDQYF. The chain recombines TRBV10-3 with TRBJ2-3; D call uncertain. The ends were cut back, 0 bases at V and 12 bases at J, with 10 bases in the middle. Germline loops: CDR1 ENHRY, CDR2 SYGVKD. The CDR3 sequence is 12 residues long.

The rearrangement uses TRBV28 and TRBJ2-5; possibly TRBD1 for D (5 bases). Deletions cut 3 bases from V and 0 bases from J, with 14 bases between. This CDR3 is built from 16 residues. The germline V gene has CDR1 MDHEN and CDR2 SYDVKM. As DNA, the CDR3 is TGTGCCAGCAGTTTTGGGGCACGACCGTACCAAGAGACCCAGTACTTC. Amino acids: CASSFGARPYQETQYF.

The gene calls are TRBV28 and TRBJ1-1; TRBD1 might be the D (5 bases). This CDR3 is built from 18 residues. Trimming removed 3 bases from V and 2 bases from J, with 22 bases in between. Germline V gene sequence: CDR1 MDHEN, CDR2 SYDVKM. The CDR3 loop is CASSFPLGGGPSNTEAFF. CDR3 DNA: TGTGCCAGCAGTTTCCCCCTGGGGGGGGGTCCCAGTAACACTGAAGCTTTCTTT.

The rearrangement links TRBV21-1 to TRBJ2-7; the table's D call TRBD2 went unverified against the DNA. TRBV21-1 is tagged as a pseudogene. The CDR3 contains 15 residues. CDR3 nucleotides: TGTGCCAGCAGCGCCCGGTCTAGCGGGAGGAACGAGCAGTACTTC. Amino acids: CASSARSSGRNEQYF.

The V and J genes are TRBV5-4 and TRBJ2-3, with 10 bases aligning to TRBD1. The CDR3 covers 15 residues. CDR1 is SGHNT and CDR2 is YYREEE in the germline V gene (reference sequence). Losses at the gene ends were 4 bases for V and 4 bases for J; bases not matched to a gene: 6. The CDR3 sequence: CASSATGQGSDTQYF. CDR3 bases: TGTGCCAGCAGCGCTACGGGACAGGGGTCAGATACGCAGTATTTT. Full variable domain (remainder filled in from reference TRBV5-4 and TRBJ2-3): ETGVTQSPTHLIKTRGQQVTLRCSSQSGHNTVSWYQQALGQGPQFIFQYYREEENGRGNFPPRFSGLQFPNYSSELNVNALELDDSALYLCASSATGQGSDTQYFGPGTRLTVL.

A remark on this clone: This specimen includes other DNA sequences encoding the same CDR3. The V and J genes are TRBV6-6 and TRBJ2-7; 11 positions agree with TRBD2. The germline gives CDR1 MNHNY, CDR2 SVGAGI (reference sequence). V dropped 4 bases and J dropped 3; count of bases not matched to a gene: 2. This CDR3 region has 14 residues. CDR3 nucleotide sequence: TGTGCCAGCAGTTCTCTAGCGGGAGGCTACGAGCAGTACTTC. It is translated as CASSSLAGGYEQYF.